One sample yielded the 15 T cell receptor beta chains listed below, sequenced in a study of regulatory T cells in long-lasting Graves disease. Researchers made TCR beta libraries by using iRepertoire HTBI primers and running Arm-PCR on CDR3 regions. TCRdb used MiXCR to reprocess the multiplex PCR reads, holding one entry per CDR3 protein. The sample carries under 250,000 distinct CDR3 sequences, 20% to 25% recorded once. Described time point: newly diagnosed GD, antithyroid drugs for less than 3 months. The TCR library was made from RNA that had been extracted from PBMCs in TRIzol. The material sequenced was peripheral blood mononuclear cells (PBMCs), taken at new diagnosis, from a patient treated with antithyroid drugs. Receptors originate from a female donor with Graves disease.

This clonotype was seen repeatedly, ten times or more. DNA of the CDR3: TGTGCCAGCAGCTCCCTTTGGGGAGAGACCCAGTACTTC. This translates into CASSSLWGETQYF. This chain connects TRBV7-3 to TRBJ2-5, with D unresolved. The CDR3 covers 13 residues. Per the germline V gene, CDR1 is SGHTA and CDR2 is FQGTGA. Trimming took off 4 bases at V and 4 bases at J, with 10 bases between the two ends.

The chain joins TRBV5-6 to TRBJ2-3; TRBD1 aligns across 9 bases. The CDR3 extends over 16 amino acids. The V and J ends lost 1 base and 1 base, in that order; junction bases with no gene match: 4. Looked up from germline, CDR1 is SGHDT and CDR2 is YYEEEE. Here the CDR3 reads CASSLTGQGGTDTQYF. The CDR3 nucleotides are TGTGCCAGCAGCTTGACGGGACAGGGCGGCACAGATACGCAGTATTTT. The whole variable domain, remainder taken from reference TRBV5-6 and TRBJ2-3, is DAGVTQSPTHLIKTRGQQVTLRCSPKSGHDTVSWYQQALGQGPQFIFQYYEEEERQRGNFPDRFSGHQFPNYSSELNVNALLLGDSALYLCASSLTGQGGTDTQYFGPGTRLTVL.

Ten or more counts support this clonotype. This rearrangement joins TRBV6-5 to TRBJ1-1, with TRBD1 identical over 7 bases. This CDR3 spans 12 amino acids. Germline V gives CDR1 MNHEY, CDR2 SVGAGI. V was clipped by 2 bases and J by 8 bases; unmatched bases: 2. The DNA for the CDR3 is TGTGCCAGCAGTTACGACAGGGTGGAAGCTTTCTTT. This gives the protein CASSYDRVEAFF.

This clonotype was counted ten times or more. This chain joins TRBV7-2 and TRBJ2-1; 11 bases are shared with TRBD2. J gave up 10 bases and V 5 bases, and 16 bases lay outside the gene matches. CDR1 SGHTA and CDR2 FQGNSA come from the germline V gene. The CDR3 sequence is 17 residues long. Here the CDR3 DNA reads TGTGCCAGCAGCCCGCAGCCCTCGGGACTAGCGGCCGGGGAGCAGTTCTTC. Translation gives CASSPQPSGLAAGEQFF.

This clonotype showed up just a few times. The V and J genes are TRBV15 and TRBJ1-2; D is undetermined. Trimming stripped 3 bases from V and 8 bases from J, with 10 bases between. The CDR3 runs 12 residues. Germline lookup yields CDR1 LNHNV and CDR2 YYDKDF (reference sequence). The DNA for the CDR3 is TGTGCCACCAGCAGCGAGGTTGGCGGCTACACCTTC. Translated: CATSSEVGGYTF.

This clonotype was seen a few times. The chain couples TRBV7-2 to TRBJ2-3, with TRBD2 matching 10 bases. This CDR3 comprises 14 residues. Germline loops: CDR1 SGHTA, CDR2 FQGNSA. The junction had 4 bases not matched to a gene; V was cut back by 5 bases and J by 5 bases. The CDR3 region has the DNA TGTGCCAGCAGCCTAACTAGCGGGGTAGATACGCAGTATTTT. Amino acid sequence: CASSLTSGVDTQYF.

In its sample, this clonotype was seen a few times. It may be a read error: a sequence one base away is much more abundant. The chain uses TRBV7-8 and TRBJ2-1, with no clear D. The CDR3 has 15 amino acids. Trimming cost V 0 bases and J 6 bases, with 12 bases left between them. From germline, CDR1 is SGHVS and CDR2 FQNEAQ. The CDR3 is CASSLAHGGPNEQFF. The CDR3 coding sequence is TGTGCCAGCAGCTTAGCGCACGGTGGGCCCAATGAGCAGTTCTTC.

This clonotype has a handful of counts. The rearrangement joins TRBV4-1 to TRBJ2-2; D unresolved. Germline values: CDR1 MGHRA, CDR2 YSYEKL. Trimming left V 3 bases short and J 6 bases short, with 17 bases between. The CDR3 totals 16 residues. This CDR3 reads CASSHLDIFQSGELFF. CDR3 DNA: TGCGCCAGCAGCCACCTAGACATTTTCCAGTCCGGGGAGCTGTTTTTT.

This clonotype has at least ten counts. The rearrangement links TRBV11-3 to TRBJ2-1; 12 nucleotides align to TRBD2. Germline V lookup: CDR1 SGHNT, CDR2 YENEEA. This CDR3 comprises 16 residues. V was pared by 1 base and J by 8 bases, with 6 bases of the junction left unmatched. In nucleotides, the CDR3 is TGTGCCAGCAGCTTAGGACGGGCTAGCGGGAGGGATGAGCAGTTCTTC. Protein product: CASSLGRASGRDEQFF.

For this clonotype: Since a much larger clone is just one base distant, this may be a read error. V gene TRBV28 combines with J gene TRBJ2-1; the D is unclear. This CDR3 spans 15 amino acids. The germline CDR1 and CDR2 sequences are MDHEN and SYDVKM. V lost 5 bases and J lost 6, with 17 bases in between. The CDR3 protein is CASSPHTSQRNEQFF. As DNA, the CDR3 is TGTGCCAGCAGTCCCCACACCTCCCAGCGCAATGAGCAGTTCTTC.

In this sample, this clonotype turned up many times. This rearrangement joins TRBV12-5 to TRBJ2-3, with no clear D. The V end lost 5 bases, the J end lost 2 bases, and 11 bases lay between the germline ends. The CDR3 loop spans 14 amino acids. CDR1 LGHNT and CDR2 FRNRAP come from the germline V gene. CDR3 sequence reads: CASGPPRYTDTQYF. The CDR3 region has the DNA TGTGCTAGTGGTCCACCGCGTTACACAGATACGCAGTATTTT.

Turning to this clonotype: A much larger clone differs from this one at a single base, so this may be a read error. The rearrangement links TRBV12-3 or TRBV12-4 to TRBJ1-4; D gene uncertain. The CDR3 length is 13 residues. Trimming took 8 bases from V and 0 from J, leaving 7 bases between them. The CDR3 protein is CASGLSTNEKLFF. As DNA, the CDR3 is TGTGCCAGCGGTCTGTCAACTAATGAAAAACTGTTTTTT.

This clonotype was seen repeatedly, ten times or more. The CDR3 region is CSVIVGTSRNTDTQYF. CDR3 nucleotide sequence: TGCAGCGTTATCGTTGGGACTAGCCGAAACACAGATACGCAGTATTTT. This chain uses TRBV29-1 with TRBJ2-3, with 9 positions matching TRBD2. This CDR3 spans 16 amino acids. Germline CDR1 is SQVTM and CDR2 is ANQGSEA. V lost 5 bases, J lost 2 bases, and 11 bases stayed unmatched.

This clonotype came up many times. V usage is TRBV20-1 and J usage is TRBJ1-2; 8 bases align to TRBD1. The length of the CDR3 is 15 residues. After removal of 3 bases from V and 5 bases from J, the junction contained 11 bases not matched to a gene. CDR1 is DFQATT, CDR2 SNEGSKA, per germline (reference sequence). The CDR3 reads CSASPAGGRNYGYTF. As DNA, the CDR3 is TGCAGTGCTAGCCCCGCAGGGGGCAGGAATTATGGCTACACCTTC.

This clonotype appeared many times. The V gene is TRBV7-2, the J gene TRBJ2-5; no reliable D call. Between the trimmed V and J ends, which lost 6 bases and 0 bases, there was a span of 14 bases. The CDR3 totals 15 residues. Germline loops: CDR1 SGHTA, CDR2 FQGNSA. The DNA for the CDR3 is TGTGCCAGCAGTCCTACGGCCAACTACCAAGAGACCCAGTACTTC. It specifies CASSPTANYQETQYF.